One and the same sample provided the 26 T cell receptor beta chains below, sequenced in a study of T cells in Graves' hyperthyroidism and ophthalmopathy (dated by TCRdb to between 2018 and 2021). Library creation used multiplex PCR. The reads were generated on an Illumina HiSeq 2000. Amplification of TCR beta CDR3 regions was carried out from RNA transcripts. A first-round RT-PCR of the TCR CDR3 used the HTBI primer set with the Qiagen OneStep RT-PCR kit. TCRdb reworked the public reads: Q25 trimming with fastp, MiXCR clone assembly, productive beta chains retained. Each entry is one CDR3 protein sequence, shown with its most common DNA and genes. The sample table records approximately 490,000 distinct CDR3 sequences; around a fifth of these occur just once. Around 47% of the sample rests with the top ten. Sequencing input: blood. These receptors were taken from a woman in her seventies with Graves' ophthalmopathy.

This chain connects TRBV10-3 to TRBJ1-1; weak D call: TRBD1 (5 bases). This CDR3 is built from 15 residues. Germline CDR1 ENHRY, CDR2 SYGVKD. V lost 6 bases and J lost 3, with 17 bases in between. DNA for the CDR3: TGTGCCATCAGGTCGACCGGCGGGGGAGACACTGAAGCTTTCTTT. Protein: CAIRSTGGGDTEAFF.

This chain joins TRBV25-1 and TRBJ1-4, with D unclear. The CDR3 contains 15 residues. In germline, CDR1 is MGHDK, CDR2 SYGVNS. With 7 bases removed from V and 0 bases from J, the gap between germline ends came to 12 bases. The CDR3 protein is CASTEGRATNEKLFF. Written as DNA, the CDR3 is TGTGCCAGCACGGAGGGCCGGGCAACTAATGAAAAACTGTTTTTT.

For the CDR3, the DNA is TGTGCCAGTAGTATACTAGGGAGGGGGACTGAAGCTTTCTTT. As protein: CASSILGRGTEAFF. The chain uses TRBV19 and TRBJ1-1; tentatively, D is TRBD1 (6 bases). Trimming removed 2 bases from V and 5 bases from J, with 12 bases in between. CDR3 size: 14 residues. Germline V gives CDR1 LNHDA, CDR2 SQIVND (reference sequence).

This chain joins TRBV20-1 and TRBJ1-4; 8 nucleotides align to TRBD1. The J segment lost 5 bases and the V segment lost 4 bases, leaving 9 bases of the junction unmatched. The CDR3 has 15 amino acids. Germline V CDR1 and CDR2: DFQATT, SNEGSKA (reference sequence). In nucleotides, the CDR3 is TGCAGTGCTAACTACCCCACAGGGGGAAATGAAAAACTGTTTTTT. It codes for CSANYPTGGNEKLFF.

The DNA for the CDR3 is TGTGCCAGTAGTATGAACAGGGCGGCAGATACGCAGTATTTT. Amino acid sequence: CASSMNRAADTQYF. The genes are TRBV19 and TRBJ2-3, with D possibly TRBD1 on 6 matching bases. The germline CDR1 and CDR2 sequences are LNHDA and SQIVND (reference sequence). The CDR3 has 14 amino acids. Between the trimmed V and J ends, which lost 3 bases and 4 bases, there was a span of 11 bases.

There are many counts of this clonotype. The gene calls are TRBV27 and TRBJ2-5; 8 bases align to TRBD2. The ends lost 10 bases at V and 3 bases at J; junction bases unmatched: 16. This CDR3 region has 16 residues. The germline gives CDR1 MNHEY, CDR2 SMNVEV (reference sequence). The DNA of the CDR3 is TGTGCCACCTCAAACCCGCGGGGGGACACGAAAGAGACCCAGTACTTC. It encodes CATSNPRGDTKETQYF.

At least ten counts were recorded for this clonotype. The chain couples TRBV7-8 to TRBJ2-5; D remains ambiguous. V was clipped by 1 base and J by 2 bases, with 11 bases between them. Germline V CDR1 and CDR2: SGHVS, FQNEAQ. The CDR3 totals 15 residues. Here the CDR3 DNA reads TGTGCCAGCAGCTTAGTTTCCACCGGACAAGAGACCCAGTACTTC. Protein product: CASSLVSTGQETQYF.

This clonotype appeared many times. V is TRBV2 and J is TRBJ2-3; no definite D call. This CDR3 region has 11 residues. The V end was cut by 8 bases, the J end by 9 bases, with 12 bases between. Per germline, CDR1 SNHLY and CDR2 FYNNEI. CDR3 in amino acids: CASYDRLTQYF. In nucleotides, the CDR3 is TGTGCCAGCTATGACCGGCTAACGCAGTATTTT.

This clonotype was found many times. V is TRBV27 and J is TRBJ1-3, with D tentatively TRBD1 (6 bases). The germline V gene has CDR1 MNHEY and CDR2 SMNVEV (reference sequence). V gave up 5 bases and J gave up 2 bases, with 7 bases separating them. The CDR3 is made up of 13 amino acids. As DNA, the CDR3 is TGTGCCAGCAGTCAGGGGCCTGGAAACACCATATATTTT. This sequence encodes CASSQGPGNTIYF.

This clonotype was picked up a small number of times. The J gene is TRBJ1-5, the V gene TRBV4-3; 7 bases are shared with TRBD1. Unmatched junction bases numbered 8, after V lost 0 bases and J lost 6 bases. The CDR3 totals 16 residues. CDR1 and CDR2 (germline): LGHNA, YSLEER. CDR3 nucleotide sequence: TGCGCCAGCAGCCAAGAGGCCAGGGGGTGGGGTCAGCCCCAGCATTTT. Translated, it gives CASSQEARGWGQPQHF.

The J gene is TRBJ2-2, the V gene TRBV28; the D is unclear. The CDR3 contains 14 residues. V lost 3 bases, J lost 5 bases, and 10 bases lay in between. Germline V lookup: CDR1 MDHEN, CDR2 SYDVKM. The CDR3 DNA reads TGTGCCAGCAGTTTCGCTAGTGGGACCGGGGAGCTGTTTTTT. Translated, it gives CASSFASGTGELFF.

This clonotype was observed a few times. The chain is built from TRBV5-1 and TRBJ1-2; 10 nucleotides agree with TRBD1. V lost 5 bases and J lost 6; bases outside the gene matches: 10. CDR1 is SGHRS and CDR2 is YFSETQ in the germline V gene. The CDR3 covers 15 residues. The CDR3 region is CASRPEPTGGHGYTF. The CDR3 bases are TGCGCCAGCAGGCCGGAACCGACAGGGGGCCATGGCTACACCTTC.

This clonotype was seen a handful of times. The CDR3 DNA reads as TGTGCCAGCAGTTCCCGGGACTCCTACAATGAGCAGTTCTTC. Protein product: CASSSRDSYNEQFF. The chain recombines TRBV28 with TRBJ2-1, with a tentative D call TRBD2 (5 bases). Germline V gives CDR1 MDHEN, CDR2 SYDVKM. The V gene lost 4 bases and the J gene lost 0 bases, with 7 bases spanning the gap. CDR3 length equals 14 residues.

The chain employs TRBV6-2 or TRBV6-3 and TRBJ2-1; 11 positions agree with TRBD2. The CDR3 extends over 15 amino acids. Trimming cost V 7 bases and J 8 bases; bases outside gene matches: 10. Germline CDR1 and CDR2: MNHEY and SVGEGT. The CDR3 DNA is TGTGCCAGCAAGCTAGCGGGAGGTATTGGGGATGAGCAGTTCTTC. Translating gives CASKLAGGIGDEQFF.

This clonotype was counted ten times or more. The V gene is TRBV2, the J gene TRBJ2-3, with 9 bases aligning to TRBD2. This CDR3 has 16 residues. Losses at the gene ends were 1 base for V and 1 base for J; bases not matched to a gene: 3. Germline V gives CDR1 SNHLY, CDR2 FYNNEI. CDR3 nucleotides: TGTGCCAGCAGTGAAGGGATAGCGGGAGGCACAGATACGCAGTATTTT. As protein: CASSEGIAGGTDTQYF.

This clonotype was observed a handful of times. The chain couples TRBV13 to TRBJ1-3; D may be TRBD1 (6 bases). Between the trimmed V and J ends, which lost 5 bases and 0 bases, there was a span of 11 bases. The CDR3 consists of 15 residues. CDR1 and CDR2 (germline): PRHDT, FYEKMQ (reference sequence). The CDR3 DNA follows: TGTGCCAGCAGCCCCGGACAGACCTCTGGAAACACCATATATTTT. Its translation: CASSPGQTSGNTIYF.

This clonotype was recorded many times. CDR3 bases: TGTGCCAGCCGTAGGGGGGGCAGCGGGGGCCAAGAGACCCAGTACTTC. It yields the protein CASRRGGSGGQETQYF. V gene TRBV7-2 combines with J gene TRBJ2-5, with TRBD2 matching over 8 bases. Germline loops: CDR1 SGHTA, CDR2 FQGNSA. V shed 8 bases, J shed 1 base, and the junction held 12 bases outside the gene matches. The CDR3 sequence is 16 residues long. Full variable domain (missing parts from reference TRBV7-2 and TRBJ2-5): GAGVSQSPSNKVTEKGKDVELRCDPISGHTALYWYRQSLGQGLEFLIYFQGNSAPDKSGLPSDRFSAERTGGSVSTLTIQRTQQEDSAVYLCASRRGGSGGQETQYFGPGTRLLVL.

This clonotype appeared a few times. The chain couples TRBV7-3 to TRBJ2-1, with 13 nucleotides matching TRBD2. Trimming cost V 4 bases and J 15 bases; bases outside gene matches: 9. Germline CDR1 is SGHTA and CDR2 is FQGTGA. The CDR3 runs 14 residues. As DNA, the CDR3 is TGTGCCAGCAGCTCTGGACTAGCGGGAGCCGGGGGGTTCTTC. Protein: CASSSGLAGAGGFF.

This clonotype was detected ten times or more. The chain links TRBV28 to TRBJ1-5; TRBD1 matches 8 bases. Trimming removed 5 bases from V and 0 bases from J; junction bases left unmatched: 9. The CDR3 is made up of 17 amino acids. From germline, CDR1 is MDHEN and CDR2 SYDVKM. CDR3 bases: TGTGCCAGCAGTCCCCGGCCAGGGGGCCTTAGCAATCAGCCCCAGCATTTT. It translates to CASSPRPGGLSNQPQHF.

This chain connects TRBV19 to TRBJ2-7, with TRBD1 identical over 7 bases. Germline trimming cut 3 bases from V and 2 bases from J; bases unmatched to any gene: 7. From germline, CDR1 is LNHDA and CDR2 SQIVND (reference sequence). This CDR3 comprises 15 residues. CDR3 nucleotide sequence: TGTGCCAGTAGTATTCAGGGACAGAGTACCTACGAGCAGTACTTC. Translated, it gives CASSIQGQSTYEQYF. Looking up the rest from reference TRBV19 and TRBJ2-7 gives the full variable domain: DGGITQSPKYLFRKEGQNVTLSCEQNLNHDAMYWYRQDPGQGLRLIYYSQIVNDFQKGDIAEGYSVSREKKESFPLTVTSAQKNPTAFYLCASSIQGQSTYEQYFGPGTRLTVT.

This chain uses TRBV24-1 with TRBJ2-7; D possibly corresponds to TRBD1 (6 bases). Trimming stripped 3 bases from V and 0 bases from J, with 17 bases between. This CDR3 is built from 17 residues. CDR1 and CDR2 (germline): KGHDR, SFDVKD. As DNA, the CDR3 is TGTGCCACCAGTGATACCATAACAGGGTTTCCCTCCTACGAGCAGTACTTC. Translation gives CATSDTITGFPSYEQYF.

This clonotype appeared many times. For the CDR3, the DNA is TGTGCCTGGGGACGACAGTTGAACACTGAAGCTTTCTTT. Its protein is CAWGRQLNTEAFF. The chain has TRBV30 and TRBJ1-1, with D maybe TRBD1 (5 bases). The V gene's germline CDR1 is GTSNPN and CDR2 SVGIG (reference sequence). The CDR3 runs to 13 residues. V lost 5 bases to trimming and J lost 0 bases, with 10 bases between them.

This chain uses TRBV18 with TRBJ2-5, with D perhaps TRBD1 (5 bases). Germline V gene sequence: CDR1 KGHSH, CDR2 LQKENI. The CDR3 contains 13 residues. The V end was cut by 0 bases, the J end by 5 bases, with 7 bases between. This chain's CDR3 is CASSPPQGETQYF. The DNA of the CDR3 is TGTGCCAGCTCACCACCCCAGGGTGAGACCCAGTACTTC.

Note on this clonotype: The DNA is omitted, as the CDR3 cannot be located on it reliably, and the CDR3 follows TCRdb's listing. The chain uses TRBV28 and TRBJ2-7. Germline CDR1 is MDHEN and CDR2 is SYDVKM. The CDR3 length equals 14 residues, ends included. CDR3 sequence reads: CASSSSVVSYEQYF.

This clonotype appeared a few times. The chain carries TRBV27 and TRBJ1-1, with TRBD1 matching 9 bases. The trim removed 4 bases at V and 2 bases at J, leaving 2 bases unmatched. Germline loops: CDR1 MNHEY, CDR2 SMNVEV (reference sequence). The CDR3 extends over 14 amino acids. Here the CDR3 reads CASSYRGRNTEAFF. CDR3 bases: TGTGCCAGCAGTTACAGGGGGCGCAACACTGAAGCTTTCTTT.

This clonotype came up a few times. The CDR3 region has the DNA TGTGCCTGGAGTGGGCGCGCGAGCTCTGGAAACACCATATATTTT. Amino acid sequence: CAWSGRASSGNTIYF. The gene calls are TRBV30 and TRBJ1-3; D unresolved. The germline CDR1 and CDR2 sequences are GTSNPN and SVGIG (reference sequence). The V end lost 1 base, the J end lost 0 bases, and 10 bases lay between the germline ends. This CDR3 has 15 amino acids.